Listed here is a single T cell receptor (beta chain). Its specificity is not known. This sample is drawn from a study of naive and memory T cell subsets. Cells stained for CD3, CD4, CD8, CD45RA and CD27 were sorted into four subsets. The CDR3 totals 12 residues. Germline V lookup: CDR1 LGHDT, CDR2 YNNKEL (reference sequence). Trimming at V came to 4 bases and at J to 8 bases, leaving 2 bases not matched to a gene. Study conclusions and caveats: Possibly reflecting memory cells re-expressing CD45RA, a few larger clonotypes occurred in naive repertoires, especially CD8. Clonotypes are single alpha or beta chains, not paired receptors.

Both TRBC1 and TRBC2 were covered by a beta constant-region primer of two equimolar oligonucleotides. Four rounds of PCR amplified the ligated cDNA using nested alpha and beta constant-region primers plus SP2. Ligation attached a single-stranded oligonucleotide with a 12-nucleotide UMI and the SP2 primer to the cDNA 3' end. TCRdb used MiXCR to reprocess the UMI-ligation and nested PCR reads, holding one entry per CDR3 protein. In the table there are 140,000 to 150,000 distinct CDR3 sequences, 22% of which are singletons. The source material was naive CD4+ T cells from blood. The rearrangement uses TRBV3-1 and TRBJ2-1; 7 positions match TRBD2. The TCR was taken from a human donor in good health. CDR3 nucleotides: TGTGCCAGCAGCCGGGCGGGAGATGAGCAGTTCTTC. Translating gives CASSRAGDEQFF.